Sequencing of this TCR beta chain was carried out in a study of a mutant IDH1 vaccine in newly diagnosed glioma listed by TCRdb under 2021. With regard to the full study: Patients received eight vaccinations in weeks 1, 3, 5, 7, 11, 15, 19 and 23, corresponding to visits V03 through V10. Vaccination began 4-6 weeks after radiotherapy alone, or alongside temozolomide cycles in the chemotherapy-containing groups. The approximately 30 treated patients were around 60% male and approximately 40% female, with a mean age of approximately 40 years. Before enrollment, patients had received standard therapy of radiotherapy alone, temozolomide alone, or radiochemotherapy with temozolomide; most received the combination. Peripheral blood samples were drawn at six visits, namely V03 (baseline), V05, V07, V10, V12 and V13. For exploratory analyses, longitudinal TCRB deep sequencing was carried out in 25 treated patients wherever samples were available. On the study overall, not on this receptor specifically: Vaccine-induced immune responses across multiple MHC alleles were detected in approximately 94% of patients. PBMC samples for TCRB deep sequencing were selected based on availability. The authors stated that sample limitations prevented analyses of patient blood samples from being reproduced. Pseudoprogression seemed to be unrelated to changes in the top peripheral T cell clonotypes found by TCRB sequencing.

The library was generated by the immunoSEQ multiplex PCR assay. Rearranged TCR beta chain sequences were amplified with the hsTCRB Kit following the manufacturer's protocol. An Illumina MiSeq was used to sequence the TCRB libraries. Regarding the original processing steps: Demultiplexing, trimming and gene mapping were performed with the kit vendor's proprietary platform. Imported from immuneACCESS, the table was reduced by TCRdb to in-frame sequences with V and J called. These copies leave out some clones; in studies compared against another copy, an unresolved V gene accounts for under half, and the cause of the remainder is not known. Clone size and the V and J calls come from that table; the DNA yielded D and trimming. For this sample the table gives 70,000 to 90,000 clones, of which almost 85% were detected only once. The ten largest clones capture about 2.2% of the sample. From the cysteine through the phenylalanine, the CDR3 covers 15 amino acids. Left in the record is the CDR3 DNA by itself, 45 bases read in frame from the first base. The junction shows trimming of 1 base on V and 7 bases on J, and the gene matches do not reach 7 bases of it. The germline V gene provides CDR1 SGDLS and CDR2 YYNGEE.

On this clone: Its antigen is still unknown. No base quality values were provided; no much bigger clone lies one nucleotide off.

The sample's time point label is to be understood as: week 23, last vaccination. Each vaccine dose, consisting of 300 ug of a 20-mer mutant IDH1 peptide in Montanide, was administered subcutaneously with topical imiquimod. All donors had newly diagnosed IDH1-mutant astrocytomas of WHO grade 3 or 4 that showed loss of nuclear ATRX. The samples were drawn from NOA16, a multicentre, single-arm, open-label phase I trial in Germany that tested a mutant IDH1 peptide vaccine in humans for the first time. The DNeasy Blood and Tissue Kit was used to extract genomic DNA from EDTA blood for TCRB sequencing. The TCR was taken from a man aged 25-40 years with glioma. Some clones in this sample may be carry-over from other donors' samples. In this chain, TRBV9 is recombined with TRBJ1-2; 10 junctional bases match TRBD1. The material sequenced was PBMCs, taken from a glioma patient whose treatment included an IDH1 peptide vaccine. The CDR3 loop reads CASSVRDDRGLGYTF. At the DNA level, the sequence is TGTGCCAGCAGCGTACGGGACGACAGGGGGCTTGGCTACACCTTC. With all but the CDR3 taken from the reference TRBV9 and TRBJ1-2 genes, the full variable domain is: DSGVTQTPKHLITATGQRVTLRCSPRSGDLSVYWYQQSLDQGLQFLIQYYNGEERAKGNILERFSAQQFPDLHSELNLSSLELGDSALYFCASSVRDDRGLGYTFGSGTRLTVV.